Listed below are T cell receptor beta chains from one sample, sequenced in a study of blood T cell repertoires in COVID-19. The method was immunoSEQ multiplex PCR; TCRdb's version includes in-frame clones alone and lacks a portion of them. Of under 200,000 clones in the sample, about 90% were seen once. Sequencing was done on a sample of peripheral blood. These receptors all stem from a man in his forties or fifties with active or convalescent COVID-19. The conserved cysteine and the conserved F or W are not part of the CDR3 here. The order of the fields is J gene, CDR3 length, V gene, CDR3 protein.

J gene: TRBJ2-1
CDR3 length: 15
V gene: TRBV6-1
CDR3 protein: ASSEGSGGRQYNEQF

J gene: TRBJ2-7
CDR3 length: 11
V gene: TRBV27
CDR3 protein: ASSPTGTYEQY

J gene: TRBJ2-2
CDR3 length: 13
V gene: TRBV9
CDR3 protein: ASSVDARGSGELF

J gene: TRBJ1-5
CDR3 length: 12
V gene: TRBV30
CDR3 protein: AWTSMGSNQPQH

J gene: TRBJ1-2
CDR3 length: 12
V gene: TRBV28
CDR3 protein: ASSLSQGGYGYT

J gene: TRBJ1-2
CDR3 length: 13
V gene: TRBV18
CDR3 protein: ASSPNTGQGYGYT

J gene: TRBJ1-4
CDR3 length: 13
V gene: TRBV7-8
CDR3 protein: ASSHQSGGREKLF

J gene: TRBJ1-5
CDR3 length: 10
V gene: TRBV30
CDR3 protein: AWSFTGDTQH

J gene: TRBJ1-1
CDR3 length: 13
V gene: TRBV29-1
CDR3 protein: SVAWGGTGNTEAF

J gene: TRBJ2-1
CDR3 length: 14
V gene: TRBV5-8
CDR3 protein: ASSLAAGALNNEQF

J gene: TRBJ1-6
CDR3 length: 12
V gene: TRBV27
CDR3 protein: ASSWSSYNSPLH

J gene: TRBJ1-2
CDR3 length: 13
V gene: TRBV5-4
CDR3 protein: ASSPSGQGARGYT

J gene: TRBJ1-6
CDR3 length: 14
V gene: TRBV5-6
CDR3 protein: ASSLTGQSYNSPLH

J gene: TRBJ1-1
CDR3 length: 11
V gene: TRBV27
CDR3 protein: ASSLNRNTEAF

J gene: TRBJ2-3
CDR3 length: 17
V gene: TRBV7-3
CDR3 protein: ASSLNRLGAGTGVDTQY

J gene: TRBJ1-3
CDR3 length: 11
V gene: TRBV12-3/TRBV12-4
CDR3 protein: ASRQSSGNTIY

J gene: TRBJ2-3
CDR3 length: 10
V gene: TRBV29-1
CDR3 protein: SVEWGADTQY

J gene: TRBJ1-1
CDR3 length: 12
V gene: TRBV10-3
CDR3 protein: AISGGRGRTEAF

J gene: TRBJ2-1
CDR3 length: 13
V gene: TRBV7-2
CDR3 protein: ASSLLKTVPAEQF

J gene: TRBJ1-5
CDR3 length: 14
V gene: TRBV4-2
CDR3 protein: ASSPWTGEIDQPQH

J gene: TRBJ1-1
CDR3 length: 14
V gene: TRBV7-2
CDR3 protein: ASSSWGQGQSTEAF

J gene: TRBJ1-5
CDR3 length: 13
V gene: TRBV15
CDR3 protein: ATSEGRFSNQPQH

J gene: TRBJ1-5
CDR3 length: 13
V gene: TRBV5-8
CDR3 protein: ASSPAGQGDQPQH

J gene: TRBJ1-1
CDR3 length: 10
V gene: TRBV28
CDR3 protein: ASRSGNTEAF

J gene: TRBJ1-5
CDR3 length: 12
V gene: TRBV4-3
CDR3 protein: ASSPDNSNQPQH

J gene: TRBJ2-5
CDR3 length: 16
V gene: TRBV5-8
CDR3 protein: ASSLIGVAGTLQETQY

J gene: TRBJ1-1
CDR3 length: 15
V gene: TRBV11-2
CDR3 protein: ASSLWGQGVKNTEAF

J gene: TRBJ1-2
CDR3 length: 17
V gene: TRBV11-2
CDR3 protein: ASILVRFAGQDSSYGYT

J gene: TRBJ2-1
CDR3 length: 13
V gene: TRBV9
CDR3 protein: ASSVAWASYNEQF

J gene: TRBJ1-2
CDR3 length: 9
V gene: TRBV30
CDR3 protein: AWRPGYGYT

J gene: TRBJ1-1
CDR3 length: 12
V gene: TRBV7-2
CDR3 protein: ASSIREAGTEAF

J gene: TRBJ1-3
CDR3 length: 12
V gene: TRBV11-2
CDR3 protein: ASSSSDRANTIY

J gene: TRBJ2-2
CDR3 length: 14
V gene: TRBV7-2
CDR3 protein: ASSLGQLTFTGELF

J gene: TRBJ1-6
CDR3 length: 13
V gene: TRBV7-2
CDR3 protein: ASRTHGTANSPLH

J gene: TRBJ2-2
CDR3 length: 13
V gene: TRBV11-2
CDR3 protein: ASSFTGTTTGELF

J gene: TRBJ1-2
CDR3 length: 10
V gene: TRBV6-5
CDR3 protein: ASFRGQGGYT

J gene: TRBJ1-4
CDR3 length: 12
V gene: TRBV4-1
CDR3 protein: ASSGGVANEKLF

J gene: TRBJ1-4
CDR3 length: 14
V gene: TRBV30
CDR3 protein: AWSTGGRSSQEKLF

J gene: TRBJ2-7
CDR3 length: 13
V gene: TRBV6-5
CDR3 protein: ASSYGDRGWYEQY

J gene: TRBJ2-1
CDR3 length: 14
V gene: TRBV5-4
CDR3 protein: ASSLAGGGAYNEQF

J gene: TRBJ1-4
CDR3 length: 14
V gene: TRBV6-5
CDR3 protein: ASSYSAGTGAEKLF

J gene: TRBJ2-5
CDR3 length: 12
V gene: TRBV30
CDR3 protein: AWRLTGGQETQY

J gene: TRBJ2-2
CDR3 length: 15
V gene: TRBV7-3
CDR3 protein: ASSLKVAGDGTGELF

J gene: TRBJ2-1
CDR3 length: 14
V gene: TRBV24-1
CDR3 protein: ATSDPDGSRYNEQF

J gene: TRBJ1-5
CDR3 length: 11
V gene: TRBV28
CDR3 protein: ATDSTGRQPQH

J gene: TRBJ2-3
CDR3 length: 13
V gene: TRBV19
CDR3 protein: ASSRTSGGANTQY

J gene: TRBJ2-1
CDR3 length: 13
V gene: TRBV18
CDR3 protein: ASSPSQSSYNEQF

J gene: TRBJ2-6
CDR3 length: 15
V gene: TRBV7-9
CDR3 protein: ASSDTGGEAGANVLT

J gene: TRBJ1-3
CDR3 length: 11
V gene: TRBV2
CDR3 protein: ASSPPAGNTIY

J gene: TRBJ1-5
CDR3 length: 9
V gene: TRBV19
CDR3 protein: ASSIAGSKH

J gene: TRBJ1-1
CDR3 length: 14
V gene: TRBV6-6
CDR3 protein: ASSSQDRDLNTEAF

J gene: TRBJ1-2
CDR3 length: 13
V gene: TRBV6-2/TRBV6-3
CDR3 protein: ASSRNNDRDYGYT

J gene: TRBJ1-5
CDR3 length: 12
V gene: TRBV2
CDR3 protein: ASSRDRGDQPQH

J gene: TRBJ2-1
CDR3 length: 13
V gene: TRBV11-1
CDR3 protein: ASSPLAGGDNEQF

J gene: TRBJ2-3
CDR3 length: 14
V gene: TRBV9
CDR3 protein: ASSEGSGGSTDTQY